This T cell receptor (beta chain) was profiled in a study of blood T cell repertoires in COVID-19. The germline CDR1 and CDR2 sequences are LGHNA and YSLEER. The CDR3 has 18 amino acids. Trimming at V came to 2 bases and at J to 2 bases, leaving 13 bases not matched to a gene. Profiling relied on immunoSEQ multiplex PCR, and the TCRdb table lists in-frame clones only, not all of them. The sample lists over 7,500 clones, 86% occurring once. The sample taken for sequencing was peripheral blood. The genes are TRBV4-3 and TRBJ2-3; 7 bases align to TRBD2. The TCR originated in a woman between 55 and 75 years old with active COVID-19. This CDR3 reads CASSQRYSGTNPTDTQYF. DNA for the CDR3: TGCGCCAGCAGCCAACGGTACTCGGGGACTAACCCCACAGATACGCAGTATTTT.